Here is one T cell receptor beta chain with its context. Participants were aged 18 to 89 years from approximately 23 US areas. Each participant's cohort was designated according to participant-reported clinical history. This entry is derived from a study of blood T cell repertoires in COVID-19. The assay was immunoSEQ multiplex PCR, and TCRdb's table has in-frame clones only and misses some. The sample yields approximately 210,000 clones, 70% to 85% seen once. This receptor was obtained from a woman aged 60 to 75 who had recovered from COVID-19. The source material was PBMCs or T cells enriched from blood (not recorded which).

The CDR3 nucleotides are TGTGCCAGCAGCTTGGGACTTAGCGGGGGGGCTTTAAATGAGCAGTTCTTC. This encodes CASSLGLSGGALNEQFF. This chain connects TRBV5-4 to TRBJ2-1, with 11 bases identical to TRBD2. Germline V gene data show CDR1 as SGHNT and CDR2 as YYREEE (reference sequence). This CDR3 is built from 17 residues. The ends lost 0 bases at V and 7 bases at J; junction bases unmatched: 9.